The 22 T cell receptor beta chains listed next were all sequenced from one sample in a study of Graves' ophthalmopathy and Graves' hyperthyroidism. Amplification of the TCR beta CDR3 regions used RNA transcripts (as template). Amplification began with first-round RT-PCR using HTBI primers, then second-round multiplex PCR was performed. From the multiplex PCR reads, TCRdb called clonotypes with MiXCR, one entry per CDR3 protein. Here the sample spans 300,000 to 400,000 distinct CDR3 sequences, 17% being singletons. Sequencing was carried out using peripheral blood. The receptors stem from an adult woman with stable Graves' hyperthyroidism.

The V gene is TRBV5-1, the J gene TRBJ2-5, with 8 bases that match TRBD2. Looked up from germline, CDR1 is SGHRS and CDR2 is YFSETQ. There are 14 residues in the CDR3. Trimming at V came to 8 bases and at J to 2 bases, leaving 8 bases not matched to a gene. CDR3 coding DNA: TGCGCCAGTTACACCGGGACTAGGCAAGAGACCCAGTACTTC. This translates into CASYTGTRQETQYF.

The sample holds a few counts of this clonotype. Given a much more abundant clone one base away, this may be a read error. In nucleotides, the CDR3 is TGTGCCAGCAGTTTTGCTCGGAGGGCCCCCAACGAGAAGTACTTC. Its protein product is CASSFARRAPNEKYF. The V and J genes are TRBV12-3 or TRBV12-4 and TRBJ2-4; D might be TRBD2 (6 bases). The CDR3 covers 15 residues. Trimming took off 3 bases at V and 14 bases at J, with 23 bases between the two ends.

Only a few counts were recorded for this clonotype. The rearrangement uses TRBV3-1 and TRBJ2-4; 9 bases align to TRBD1. The CDR3 is 16 amino acids. Germline trimming cut 8 bases from V and 0 bases from J; bases unmatched to any gene: 8. CDR1 is LGHDT, CDR2 YNNKEL, per germline (reference sequence). CDR3 nucleotides: TGTGCCAGCGGCACCCGGGACAGGGTAGCCAAAAACATTCAGTACTTC. Amino acids: CASGTRDRVAKNIQYF.

About this clonotype: One end of the junction varies from germline; a read error may be responsible. The CDR3 loop reads CASSVGAAPQETQDF. In nucleotides, the CDR3 is TGTGCCAGCAGCGTAGGGGCCGCTCCACAAGAGACCCAGGACTTC. The rearrangement joins TRBV5-6 to TRBJ2-5; D may be TRBD1 (5 bases). Germline lookup yields CDR1 SGHDT and CDR2 YYEEEE. There are 15 residues in the CDR3.

This clonotype was seen ten or more times. The junction and the germline gene differ at one end; a read error may be behind it. The CDR3 DNA sequence: TGTGCCTGGAGCGGACAGGGGAAAAACATTAAGTACTTC. Protein sequence: CAWSGQGKNIKYF. The J gene is TRBJ2-4, the V gene TRBV30, with TRBD1 matching 9 bases. CDR3 length: 13 amino acids. Germline loops: CDR1 GTSNPN, CDR2 SVGIG (reference sequence). The entire variable domain, with the rest obtained from reference TRBV30 and TRBJ2-4, is as follows: SQTIHQWPATLVQPVGSPLSLECTVEGTSNPNLYWYRQAAGRGLQLLFYSVGIGQISSEVPQNLSASRPQDRQFILSSKKLLLSDSGFYLCAWSGQGKNIKYFGAGTRLSVL.

This clonotype was observed many times. This chain links TRBV19 with TRBJ1-1, with a tentative D call TRBD1 (5 bases). V gave up 5 bases and J gave up 1 base, with 14 bases separating them. The CDR3 contains 15 residues. Germline V CDR1 and CDR2: LNHDA, SQIVND (reference sequence). The CDR3 protein is CASSLTGGGNTEAFF. CDR3 coding DNA: TGTGCCAGTAGTCTTACAGGAGGTGGGAACACTGAAGCTTTCTTT.

The rearrangement joins TRBV6-2 or TRBV6-3 to TRBJ1-5; no clear D. The CDR3 is made up of 13 amino acids. Trimming left V 8 bases short and J 0 bases short, with 8 bases between. Per germline, CDR1 MNHEY and CDR2 SVGEGT. The CDR3 loop is CASERDSNQPQHF. The CDR3 region has the DNA TGTGCCAGCGAAAGGGATAGCAATCAGCCCCAGCATTTT.

This clonotype was detected only once. This chain joins TRBV12-3 or TRBV12-4 and TRBJ2-7; possibly TRBD1 or TRBD2 for D (6 bases each). The CDR3 totals 14 residues. V gave up 4 bases and J gave up 2 bases, with 12 bases separating them. The CDR3 spells CASSSNREAYEQYF. In DNA form, the CDR3 reads TGTGCCAGCAGTTCAAACAGGGAGGCCTACGAGCAGTACTTC.

This clonotype has at least ten counts. The genes are TRBV12-3 or TRBV12-4 and TRBJ1-5, with D hard to call. Trimming cost V 10 bases and J 5 bases, with 12 bases left between them. The CDR3 length is 12 residues. DNA for the CDR3: TGTGCCATCTCGACTGCAGATCAGCCCCAGCATTTT. Encoded protein: CAISTADQPQHF.

Ten or more counts support this clonotype. The chain joins TRBV20-1 to TRBJ2-3; no clear D gene. Germline V gene lookup returns CDR1 DFQATT and CDR2 SNEGSKA (reference sequence). Between the trimmed V and J ends, which lost 4 bases and 6 bases, there was a span of 11 bases. This CDR3 contains 12 residues. Here the CDR3 reads CSAKISGDTQYF. In DNA form, the CDR3 reads TGCAGTGCTAAGATAAGTGGGGATACGCAGTATTTT.

The sample holds many counts of this clonotype. The chain recombines TRBV6-1 with TRBJ1-2; D might be TRBD1 (6 bases). Trimming removed 4 bases at V and 2 bases at J, with 14 bases between. Germline CDR1 reads MNHNS; CDR2 reads SASEGT. The CDR3 runs 15 residues. The CDR3 DNA sequence: TGTGCCAGCAGTGTTGAAGCAGGGGAAAACTATGGCTACACCTTC. Its protein is CASSVEAGENYGYTF.

This clonotype turned up a few times. V and J are TRBV19 and TRBJ1-5; no clear D. V was clipped by 0 bases and J by 7 bases, with 4 bases between them. Per germline, CDR1 LNHDA and CDR2 SQIVND (reference sequence). This CDR3 has 12 amino acids. The CDR3 DNA reads TGTGCCAGTAGTATAGATAGACAGCCCCAGCATTTT. Translation gives CASSIDRQPQHF.

This clonotype was recorded a few times. The chain recombines TRBV7-9 with TRBJ2-7, with 7 nucleotides matching TRBD2. Germline-derived CDR1 and CDR2 are SEHNR and FQNEAQ (reference sequence). The CDR3 sequence is 14 residues long. The V gene end was trimmed by 1 base and the J gene end by 4 bases; junction bases not matched to a gene: 4. CDR3 region: CASSLDAGVYEQYF. The CDR3 nucleotides read TGTGCCAGCAGCTTAGATGCGGGAGTGTACGAGCAGTACTTC.

The rearrangement joins TRBV5-1 to TRBJ2-2; D ambiguous. The CDR3 is 14 residues long. Germline CDR1 is SGHRS and CDR2 is YFSETQ. V lost 2 bases and J lost 4, with 9 bases in between. The CDR3 reads CASSFRIGTGELFF. In DNA form, the CDR3 reads TGCGCCAGCAGCTTTAGAATCGGCACCGGGGAGCTGTTTTTT.

This clonotype was seen at least ten times. This chain uses TRBV19 with TRBJ1-1; D gene unclear. Trimming removed 7 bases from V and 0 bases from J, with 12 bases in between. CDR1 is LNHDA, CDR2 SQIVND, per germline (reference sequence). This CDR3 has 14 residues. The CDR3 nucleotides read TGTGCCAGTAAAGAGACAAGCATGAACACTGAAGCTTTCTTT. Translated: CASKETSMNTEAFF.

This clonotype was seen many times. The rearrangement joins TRBV28 to TRBJ2-7; TRBD2 agrees at 9 bases. Germline assignment: CDR1 MDHEN and CDR2 SYDVKM. With 4 bases clipped from V and 6 bases from J, the junction kept 10 bases outside the gene matches. This CDR3 spans 15 amino acids. DNA for the CDR3: TGTGCCAGCAGTTCGGCGGGAGGGGCTTCACGCGAGCAGTACTTC. Encoded protein: CASSSAGGASREQYF.

This clonotype was observed at least ten times. CDR3 in DNA: TGTGCCAGCAGCCAATCCGAAGATTTTGAGGGTTCGAACACTGAAGCTTTCTTT. Protein: CASSQSEDFEGSNTEAFF. The chain carries TRBV16 and TRBJ1-1, with D unresolved. The CDR3 has 18 residues. With 0 bases removed from V and 1 base from J, the gap between germline ends came to 18 bases. Germline V gene data show CDR1 as KGHSY and CDR2 as FQNENV.

The rearrangement links TRBV28 to TRBJ1-5; D is unresolved. Germline values: CDR1 MDHEN, CDR2 SYDVKM. Between the trimmed V and J ends, which lost 5 bases and 3 bases, there was a span of 14 bases. CDR3 length: 15 amino acids. The CDR3 sequence: CASSPWWRSNQPQHF. CDR3 coding DNA: TGTGCCAGCAGTCCTTGGTGGAGGTCCAATCAGCCCCAGCATTTT. The variable domain in full, with the rest retrieved from reference TRBV28 and TRBJ1-5, is DVKVTQSSRYLVKRTGEKVFLECVQDMDHENMFWYRQDPGLGLRLIYFSYDVKMKEKGDIPEGYSVSREKKERFSLILESASTNQTSMYLCASSPWWRSNQPQHFGDGTRLSIL.

This chain joins TRBV28 and TRBJ2-3; 7 nucleotides align to TRBD2. Germline loops: CDR1 MDHEN, CDR2 SYDVKM. J was trimmed by 0 bases and V by 3 bases; bases with no gene match: 6. The CDR3 extends over 16 amino acids. Here the CDR3 DNA reads TGTGCCAGCAGTTTTTTGCGGGGGAAAAGCACAGATACGCAGTATTTT. Protein sequence: CASSFLRGKSTDTQYF.

This clonotype was counted at least ten times. This chain links TRBV9 with TRBJ2-7; 7 bases agree with TRBD2. Germline V gene sequence: CDR1 SGDLS, CDR2 YYNGEE. Losses at the gene ends were 5 bases for V and 5 bases for J; bases not matched to a gene: 13. The CDR3 runs 15 residues. The CDR3 DNA follows: TGTGCCAGCAGTCACGGGGCGGGAGAATGGCACGAGCAGTACTTC. Translation gives CASSHGAGEWHEQYF.

The chain uses TRBV7-2 and TRBJ2-4; the D gene could be TRBD1 or TRBD2 (5 bases each). Germline CDR1 SGHTA, CDR2 FQGNSA. The CDR3 covers 14 residues. V was clipped by 1 base and J by 2 bases, with 6 bases between them. The CDR3 sequence is CASSLGGTKNIQYF. The CDR3 DNA reads as TGTGCCAGCAGCTTAGGGGGGACCAAAAACATTCAGTACTTC.

This chain links TRBV4-1 with TRBJ2-7, with 7 bases aligning to TRBD2. From germline, CDR1 is MGHRA and CDR2 YSYEKL. This CDR3 is built from 14 residues. The V and J ends lost 5 bases and 7 bases, in that order; junction bases with no gene match: 11. CDR3 bases: TGCGCCAGCAGCATTCCGGGACCCGGGGGGGAGCAGTACTTC. Its protein product is CASSIPGPGGEQYF.